This T cell receptor (beta chain) was captured in a study of cytomegalovirus exposure and HLA in healthy donors (dated by TCRdb to the late 2010s). Regarding the complete study: An earlier analysis of 587 of the donors reported 276 Gb of sequence data and around 120 million unique TCR beta sequences obtained from around 170 million T cells. Across roughly 420 genotyped donors of the cohort, an average of roughly 200,000 unique TCR beta nucleotide sequences per donor were sequenced, and roughly 20% of those sequences were non-productive. Besides the first cohort of roughly 640 subjects, a separate validation cohort made up of 120 different subjects was used. Rather than using new phenotypic data, the later analysis identified candidate immune exposures from TCR beta sequences and from how often those sequences occurred across donors. An early release that covered roughly 600 HLA-typed donors contained approximately 300 gigabases of sequencing data and tens of millions of unique TCR sequences. In a later analysis, previously published TCR beta repertoires from 666 donors were re-analyzed and high-resolution HLA genotyping was added so that TCR occurrence patterns could be studied. Typing coverage differed by locus: A, B, C, DRB1 and DQB1 were typed in about 620-640 donors, DQA1 in 500 to 550, DPA1 in approximately 600, and DPB1 in 450 to 490. An earlier analysis of some 500 of the donors applied high-throughput TCR beta sequencing to assess whether each TCR beta V gene segment acted as functional or pseudogenic. Every repertoire in the discovery cohort had been generated on one and the same sequencing platform. Donor age, sex, ethnicity and CMV serostatus were collected together with the repertoire data. Four to six DR-DQ haplotypes were handled as single units for association and clustering because linkage in the cohort was strong. A later genetic analysis took genome-wide SNP genotypes for about three fifths of the 666 donors and used that subset as a discovery cohort. The study aimed to test whether cataloging public T cell receptors could reveal signatures of past pathogen exposure. The genetic ancestry cluster associated with self-reported Caucasian donors included over 80% of the approximately 410 genotyped donors. The study profiled the T cell repertoires of some 610 subjects by immunosequencing and related them to cytomegalovirus serostatus. Class I and class II HLA loci were covered by the typing at four-digit resolution. To predict cytomegalovirus infection status, the study combined high-throughput TCR immunosequencing, statistical association of individual TCRs with disease status, and machine learning.

In total, roughly 670 healthy bone marrow donors made up the cohort. At the time of sampling, all cohort members were nominally healthy, though unrecorded immune exposures were likely present. The donor tested CMV seropositive, placing the donor among the approximately 290 seropositive members of the cohort. A peripheral blood sample was provided by each donor, and peripheral blood mononuclear cells were used for TCR beta sequencing. The Qiagen DNeasy Blood Extraction Kit was used to extract genomic DNA from the blood cell samples. Study-wide findings and limitations: Several of the top co-occurrence clusters appeared to be linked to parvovirus B19, influenza, CMV and Epstein-Barr virus, according to a later analysis. Because HLA typing was unavailable for some donors at each locus, only the typed subset was used in association tests. The only immune exposure information available for the cohort was CMV serostatus. It was suggested by the authors that the approach could potentially be generalized to other disease states and immunological phenotypes. A later genetic analysis reported fewer N-insertions in productive TCRs among donors in an Asian-associated ancestry cluster than the roughly 720-donor mean. In a later analysis, most CMV-associated TCR beta chains were found to appear HLA-restricted, with HLA associations seemingly driven largely by CMV exposure. In a later analysis, 16,951 TCR beta sequences were associated with specific HLA alleles at a false discovery rate of 0.05. The sequencing pipeline was judged likely to have produced a cluster of highly shared sequence variants as a technical artifact. Assigning TCR associations to individual alleles was difficult when HLA alleles, especially DR and DQ, strongly co-occurred. According to a later analysis, TCR association rates differed among HLA loci, with DRB1 alleles showing the most associated TCRs and HLA-C alleles showing the fewest. Some IMGT-functional V segments, including TRBV6-2 and TRBV6-3, could not be distinguished by the 87-base-pair reads and were therefore excluded. In a later analysis, HLA-associated TCR beta chains were found to be more clonally expanded and to have lower generation probabilities than equally common non-associated chains. A further reported finding was that TCR beta sequences accurately predicted the HLA-A and HLA-B alleles for most subjects in the first cohort. The classifier was reported to diagnose cytomegalovirus status with high specificity and sensitivity in both the original cohort and the validation cohort. In a later genetic analysis, a missense DCLRE1C variant was associated with V-gene and J-gene trimming of TCR beta chains, and the association was replicated in an independent cohort. In vitro tests confirmed that a few of the cytomegalovirus-associated TCR beta chains recognize cytomegalovirus antigens. A total of about 180 TCR beta chains were listed by the study as associated with cytomegalovirus. While some public TCRs were present in many individuals, most TCR sequences turned up only very rarely across donors. In an earlier analysis of roughly 560 of the donors, most TCR beta V segments were observed in productive rearrangements about 90% or about 30% of the time, broadly matching IMGT annotations. Correlated functional status among segregating V segments might reflect linkage disequilibrium, but an unknown experimental factor could not be ruled out. The cohort was sequenced for TCR beta chains only, and without alpha or paired-chain data the features that could be detected were limited. The presence/absence analyses assumed that sequencing depth was roughly uniform across donors, and that assumption may not be true. Because counts were too low, about 17 rarely observed V segments, including chromosome 9 orphons, were excluded from the earlier analysis of several hundred of the donors.

Libraries were constructed by the immunoSEQ multiplex PCR assay. A mixture of 60 forward primers for TCR Vbeta segments and 13 reverse primers for TCR Jbeta segments was used in the multiplex PCR. Amplification of the CDR3 region of rearranged TCR beta genes was performed with a multiplex PCR assay on genomic DNA. The amplified TCR beta libraries were sequenced on the Illumina HiSeq System as 87-base-pair reads. In the authors' own workflow: Across the 500 to 750 repertoires, a later analysis counted 80 million or so unique TCR beta chains, 9.5 million to 13 million of which were shared by at least two donors. A nearest-neighbor algorithm error-corrected the raw reads and collapsed the reads into unique sequences, merging closely related sequences to remove PCR and sequencing errors. Alignment of CDR3 sequences to IMGT reference sequences was used to assign V, D and J gene segments. For a sequence to be retained, at least a six-nucleotide match to both a V gene segment and a J gene segment was required. Rearrangements were classified as productive when the CDR3 lacked stop codons and remained in frame with V and J, and all other rearrangements were classified as non-productive. Following IMGT convention, CDR3 was defined as the stretch from the second conserved V-encoded cysteine up to the conserved J-encoded phenylalanine. Sequences without an unambiguous match to a single V gene segment were excluded from the earlier analysis of about 600 of the donors. An earlier analysis of several hundred of the donors called V segments functional above 56.7% productive rearrangements and segregating when the between-donor standard deviation exceeded 5%. A statistical classification framework was built to diagnose cytomegalovirus status from the catalog of TCR beta chain sequences. In a later analysis, TCR nucleotide sequences were compared against IMGT/GENE-DB human TR gene sequences so that V and J genes could be assigned. In a later analysis, CDR3 sequences and most-parsimonious VDJ recombination scenarios were assigned using the TCRdist pipeline. In a later analysis, every TCR beta chain was defined by the combination of its CDR3 amino acid sequence and its V-gene family, and reads without a unique V-gene family were dropped. A later analysis removed roughly 590 highly shared, low-generation-probability nucleotide sequences to deal with suspected cross-contamination and a sequencing artifact. A later analysis calculated a clonal expansion index for each public chain from normalized within-repertoire ranks of inferred template counts. In a later analysis, generation probabilities were computed with a VDJ recombination model fitted to out-of-frame rearrangements, and the resulting probabilities were checked against IGoR. In a later analysis, TCR-TCR, TCR-HLA and TCR-CMV co-occurrence was scored with hypergeometric tests, and a repertoire-size bias correction was applied to TCR pairs. In a later analysis, false discovery rates were estimated by permuting HLA or CMV assignments 20 times. A later analysis grouped co-occurring TCRs with DBSCAN, adding TCRdist sequence similarity when clustering within HLA-allele-positive subsets. Co-occurrence clustering excluded repertoires with fewer than 30,000 or more than 120,000 public chains, plus five with anomalous nucleotide sharing. Entries here come from immuneACCESS through TCRdb and include only in-frame sequences with V and J called. Some clones fail to appear in such tables; in the studies checked, an unresolved V gene covers under half of the shortfall, and the cause of the remainder is unknown. That table gives V, J and clone size, and the DNA gave D and trimming. The sample records some 130,000 clones, approximately 80% of which are singletons. The biggest ten clones account for less than 1.5% of the sample.

This clone was detected only a few times. This receptor's antigen is unknown. No much larger clone exists at a distance of one base, and base qualities are not known. Trimming removed 6 bases from V and 4 bases from J; the gene matches leave 5 bases unexplained. The germline V gene provides CDR1 SNHLY and CDR2 FYNNEI. The cysteine opens and the phenylalanine closes a CDR3 of 13 amino acids. Just CDR3 DNA is preserved here, 39 bases in frame from base 1. Rearrangement joined TRBV2 to TRBJ2-5; the central 7 bases match TRBD1. The sequencing sample was made of PBMCs. This TCR was recovered from a male donor in good health and CMV-seropositive. The CDR3 amino acid sequence is: CASRQGRGETQYF. The DNA reads TGTGCCAGCAGACAGGGGAGAGGAGAGACCCAGTACTTC.